Shown below are 25 T cell receptor beta chains from a single sample sequenced in a study of CD8 T cells in ankylosing spondylitis (TCRdb year 2017). Their antigens remain unidentified. The receptor library was made with 5' RACE. Sequenced on an Illumina HiSeq 2500. TCRdb cleaned the public reads at Q25 with fastp, built clones with MiXCR and kept in-frame beta chains. A single entry per CDR3 protein holds the most common genes and DNA from its merged rows. For this sample there are 700,000 or so distinct CDR3 sequences; 15% to 20% appear just once. Under 20% of the sample goes to the ten largest clones. Broader findings and caveats from the paper: A TCR beta motif of 8 or 9 highly homologous amino acid variants appeared characteristic of blood from ankylosing spondylitis patients.

The material sequenced was blood, either unsorted or a sorted T cell fraction (not recorded which). The origin of the receptors is a male donor with ankylosing spondylitis.

V usage is TRBV6-2 or TRBV6-3 and J usage is TRBJ2-7; unclear D gene. This CDR3 has 13 residues. The germline V gene encodes CDR1 MNHEY and CDR2 SVGEGT. V was cut by 2 bases and J by 2 bases, with 7 bases left in between. CDR3 loop: CASSYDVAYEQYF. The CDR3, as DNA: TGTGCCAGCAGTTACGACGTCGCCTACGAGCAGTACTTC.

The chain employs TRBV7-9 and TRBJ2-3, with D possibly TRBD1 on 6 matching bases. Trimming took off 3 bases at V and 5 bases at J, with 9 bases between the two ends. CDR1 and CDR2 (germline): SEHNR, FQNEAQ (reference sequence). This CDR3 region has 13 residues. CDR3 nucleotide sequence: TGTGCCAGCAGCTTCGCAGGGGTAGATACGCAGTATTTT. It codes for CASSFAGVDTQYF.

This rearrangement joins TRBV5-6 to TRBJ2-4; TRBD1 might be the D (5 bases). The V end lost 1 base, the J end lost 7 bases, and 9 bases lay between the germline ends. Germline V gives CDR1 SGHDT, CDR2 YYEEEE. CDR3 length: 13 residues. This CDR3 is CASSLQGRNIQYF. The CDR3 nucleotides are TGTGCCAGCAGCTTGCAGGGTCGGAACATTCAGTACTTC.

The gene calls are TRBV2 and TRBJ2-3, with D perhaps matching TRBD2 (5 bases). CDR3 length: 19 residues. With 3 bases removed from V and 4 bases from J, the gap between germline ends came to 26 bases. CDR1 and CDR2 (germline): SNHLY, FYNNEI. The CDR3 sequence is CASSDPGRVGIYGADTQYF. The CDR3 coding sequence is TGTGCCAGCAGTGATCCTGGGCGGGTGGGGATCTATGGTGCAGATACGCAGTATTTT.

This clonotype was seen many times. The chain joins TRBV28 to TRBJ1-1; D unresolved. This CDR3 is 13 amino acids long. Trimming cost V 2 bases and J 8 bases, with 12 bases left between them. Per germline, CDR1 MDHEN and CDR2 SYDVKM. Written as DNA, the CDR3 is TGTGCCAGCAGTTTACCCGAGATCCCAGAAGCTTTCTTT. Amino acids: CASSLPEIPEAFF.

The J gene is TRBJ2-5, the V gene TRBV6-1, with D possibly being TRBD1 (6 bases). V lost 7 bases and J lost 2, with 14 bases in between. This CDR3 has 14 residues. Germline lookup yields CDR1 MNHNS and CDR2 SASEGT. CDR3 sequence: CASTPGGPQETQYF. For the CDR3, the DNA is TGTGCCAGCACCCCTGGGGGCCCACAAGAGACCCAGTACTTC.

This clonotype is a singleton in its sample. The rearrangement joins TRBV6-1 to TRBJ1-2; D is ambiguous. The germline gives CDR1 MNHNS, CDR2 SASEGT. The V end was cut by 7 bases, the J end by 2 bases, with 17 bases between. CDR3 size: 15 residues. CDR3 DNA: TGTGCCAGCAATCCGACACCGACTTGGAACTATGGCTACACCTTC. Protein sequence: CASNPTPTWNYGYTF.

J is TRBJ2-3 and V is TRBV3-1, with 9 bases identical to TRBD2. The ends lost 5 bases at V and 1 base at J; junction bases unmatched: 10. CDR3 length equals 17 residues. Per germline, CDR1 LGHDT and CDR2 YNNKEL (reference sequence). The DNA for the CDR3 is TGTGCCAGCAGCTGGGGGGCCCAGCGGGGGGGCACAGATACGCAGTATTTT. Translation gives CASSWGAQRGGTDTQYF.

This rearrangement joins TRBV19 to TRBJ1-1, with 7 bases lining up with TRBD1. CDR3 length equals 14 residues. CDR1 and CDR2 (germline): LNHDA, SQIVND (reference sequence). J was trimmed by 0 bases and V by 6 bases; bases with no gene match: 4. The CDR3 region is CASSDRAMNTEAFF. The DNA of the CDR3 is TGTGCCAGTAGCGACAGGGCGATGAACACTGAAGCTTTCTTT.

A few counts support this clonotype. The chain uses TRBV5-5 and TRBJ2-2, with D possibly being TRBD1 (6 bases). The V gene's germline CDR1 is SGHKS and CDR2 YYEKEE (reference sequence). V was cut by 4 bases and J by 1 base, with 14 bases left in between. The length of the CDR3 is 16 residues. CDR3 in amino acids: CASSNSQGMNTGELFF. The CDR3 DNA follows: TGTGCCAGCAGCAATTCGCAGGGGATGAACACCGGGGAGCTGTTTTTT. Supplemented by reference TRBV5-5 and TRBJ2-2, the full variable domain reads DAGVTQSPTHLIKTRGQQVTLRCSPISGHKSVSWYQQVLGQGPQFIFQYYEKEERGRGNFPDRFSARQFPNYSSELNVNALLLGDSALYLCASSNSQGMNTGELFFGEGSRLTVL.

This clonotype was seen a handful of times. CDR3: CASSLGLAGPHSTDTQYF. The CDR3 DNA reads TGTGCCAGCAGCTTGGGACTAGCGGGACCCCATAGCACAGATACGCAGTATTTT. V and J are TRBV12-3 or TRBV12-4 and TRBJ2-3; TRBD2 matches 13 bases. V shed 6 bases, J shed 0 bases, and the junction held 9 bases outside the gene matches. This CDR3 is built from 18 residues.

This clonotype was seen a few times. V gene TRBV12-3 or TRBV12-4 combines with J gene TRBJ2-1, with D perhaps being TRBD1 or TRBD2 (5 bases each). V lost 3 bases, J lost 12 bases, and 18 bases lay in between. This CDR3 has 14 residues. The CDR3 nucleotides read TGTGCCAGCAGTTTTCAAATATCAGGGAGTAGGCAGTTCTTC. Protein sequence: CASSFQISGSRQFF.

This clonotype was seen repeatedly, ten times or more. This sequence joins TRBV29-1 and TRBJ2-1, with D unresolved. The CDR3 extends over 15 amino acids. Germline V gives CDR1 SQVTM, CDR2 ANQGSEA. Trimming took 0 bases from V and 4 from J, leaving 13 bases between them. The CDR3, as DNA: TGCAGCGTTGAAGATACCCGGACCGATTACAATGAGCAGTTCTTC. It is translated as CSVEDTRTDYNEQFF.

This clonotype has just a few counts. The chain joins TRBV20-1 to TRBJ1-1; the D is unclear. The V gene's germline CDR1 is DFQATT and CDR2 SNEGSKA (reference sequence). CDR3 length: 14 residues. Trimming took 2 bases from V and 0 from J, leaving 10 bases between them. The CDR3 loop is CSARKAGLNTEAFF. The CDR3 DNA is TGCAGTGCTAGAAAGGCAGGTTTGAACACTGAAGCTTTCTTT.

Worth noting for this clonotype: At one boundary the junction diverges from the germline segment, which might be a read error. The chain joins TRBV19 to TRBJ1-5; weak D call: TRBD1 (6 bases). The length of the CDR3 is 14 residues. Germline V gives CDR1 LNHDA, CDR2 SQIVND (reference sequence). The CDR3 DNA is TGTGCCAGTAGTATAAGAGGGGGAATCAGGCCCCAGCTTTTT. It is translated as CASSIRGGIRPQLF.

This clonotype was seen more than once but under ten times. This rearrangement joins TRBV12-3 or TRBV12-4 to TRBJ1-1; no clear D gene. There are 12 residues in the CDR3. The V end lost 8 bases, the J end lost 8 bases, and 15 bases lay between the germline ends. The CDR3 DNA reads TGTGCCAGCGCCCTTGAGGTTTTCGAAGCTTTCTTT. It is translated as CASALEVFEAFF.

This chain uses TRBV27 with TRBJ1-5; D unclear. Germline assignment: CDR1 MNHEY and CDR2 SMNVEV (reference sequence). This CDR3 comprises 13 residues. V shed 4 bases and J shed 3 bases, with 7 bases lying between them. CDR3 sequence (DNA): TGTGCCAGCAGTTGGCAGGTCAATCAGCCCCAGCATTTT. Translating gives CASSWQVNQPQHF.

The V and J genes are TRBV7-8 and TRBJ1-6; D unresolved. The CDR3 has 13 residues. CDR1 is SGHVS, CDR2 FQNEAQ, per germline. V lost 4 bases and J 9 bases, leaving 10 bases between the germline ends. The CDR3 protein is CASSSSVGSPLHF. CDR3 nucleotides: TGTGCCAGCAGCTCAAGTGTGGGTTCACCCCTCCACTTT.

The rearrangement uses TRBV4-1 and TRBJ2-7; D is perhaps TRBD1 (5 bases). The length of the CDR3 is 15 residues. V lost 0 bases, J lost 4 bases, and 13 bases lay in between. CDR1 is MGHRA, CDR2 YSYEKL, per germline. In nucleotides, the CDR3 is TGCGCCAGCAGCCAAGAGCCCAGGGTGCAATACGAGCAGTACTTC. Translated, it gives CASSQEPRVQYEQYF.

At least ten counts were recorded for this clonotype. The J gene is TRBJ2-1, the V gene TRBV7-8; 7 nucleotides line up with TRBD1. The CDR3 totals 16 residues. J was trimmed by 6 bases and V by 5 bases; bases with no gene match: 13. The germline V gene has CDR1 SGHVS and CDR2 FQNEAQ. For the CDR3, the DNA is TGTGCCAGCAGCAGGTCCGGGACAGATGTGTCCAATGAGCAGTTCTTC. Its protein product is CASSRSGTDVSNEQFF.

This clonotype showed up just a few times. The J gene is TRBJ2-3, the V gene TRBV13, with TRBD1 matching 7 bases. The CDR3 runs 14 residues. V lost 3 bases to trimming and J lost 4 bases; unmatched junction nucleotides: 4. Per germline, CDR1 PRHDT and CDR2 FYEKMQ (reference sequence). The CDR3 is CASSFEGAPDTQYF. For the CDR3, the DNA is TGTGCCAGCAGCTTCGAGGGGGCTCCAGATACGCAGTATTTT.

J is TRBJ2-7 and V is TRBV20-1; unclear D gene. The length of the CDR3 is 13 residues. The germline CDR1 and CDR2 sequences are DFQATT and SNEGSKA (reference sequence). The ends were cut back, 3 bases at V and 6 bases at J, with 15 bases in the middle. The CDR3 loop reads CSASRLVASEQYF. The CDR3 nucleotides are TGCAGTGCTAGTCGGCTAGTGGCGTCCGAGCAGTACTTC.

The rearrangement links TRBV12-3 or TRBV12-4 to TRBJ2-1; D remains unclear. Deletions cut 5 bases from V and 2 bases from J, with 13 bases between. CDR3 length: 15 amino acids. The CDR3 nucleotides read TGTGCCAGCAGTCCTCTAGTTGAGGCCTACAATGAGCAGTTCTTC. Translating it yields CASSPLVEAYNEQFF.

This clonotype was seen a handful of times. DNA of the CDR3: TGTGCCACCTCTCCCCGGCGAGGCACTGAAGCTTTCTTT. Its protein is CATSPRRGTEAFF. The rearrangement joins TRBV27 to TRBJ1-1; D is undetermined. This CDR3 has 13 amino acids. V was cut by 10 bases and J by 4 bases, with 16 bases left in between. Germline CDR1 MNHEY, CDR2 SMNVEV (reference sequence).

This clonotype was picked up a small number of times. The chain uses TRBV6-2 or TRBV6-3 and TRBJ2-3; D is perhaps TRBD1 (6 bases). This CDR3 comprises 16 residues. CDR1 MNHEY and CDR2 SVGEGT come from the germline V gene. The V gene lost 6 bases and the J gene lost 2 bases, with 18 bases spanning the gap. The CDR3 region is CASSHWTRGNTDTQYF. The CDR3 DNA is TGTGCCAGCAGCCATTGGACGAGGGGGAACACAGATACGCAGTATTTT.